The T cell receptor beta chain under discussion was sequenced for a study of T cell responses to AZD1222 COVID-19 vaccine (dated by TCRdb to 2020 to 2022). For the study in its entirety: AZD1222 recipients given second doses at about 4 weeks or at about 12 weeks were pooled, since spike-specific TCR depth and breadth were not found to differ between the two schedules. TCR sequencing was performed for 230 to 250 trial participants, of whom about 200 were given two doses of AZD1222 and 26 were given two doses of MenACWY control vaccine. Trial participants were enrolled by age into 18-55, 56-69 and 70-plus year subgroups, with approximately 150, 28 and 58 TCR-sequenced participants respectively.

Broader findings and caveats from the paper: Conclusions about previously exposed vaccinees are limited, since just a handful of AZD1222 recipients were seropositive for SARS-CoV-2 at baseline. Participants were mostly white British and included more females than males, and it was suggested by the authors that clonal diversity may have been underestimated. In the small 56-69-year group, the increase in depth fell short of significance, most likely because of low power. The vaccine-associated CD4 TCRs covered the entire spike protein, and the dominant responses fell in regions 160-218 and 743-854. After two AZD1222 doses, both the breadth and the depth of spike-specific TCRs were significantly higher than at day 0 and than in MenACWY recipients. Because no samples from the day 14 peak response were available, repertoires could be characterized only after the peak T cell response. Epitopes outside the regions mutated in the B.1.351 and B.1.1.7 variants were reportedly recognized by nearly half of the unique spike-specific TCRs.

Concerning this clone itself: Its antigen is currently not known. One base away there is no much larger clone; base qualities are not given.

Reading the germline V gene (reference sequence) gives CDR1 MNHEY and CDR2 SMNVEV. The CDR3 contains 15 residues, cysteine and phenylalanine counted. Of all the DNA, just the CDR3 is kept, 45 bases in frame from base 1. Trimming takes 1 base from V and 2 bases from J, and the germline ends sit 9 bases apart. The CDR3 regions of human TCRbeta chains were analyzed by immunosequencing. The study's processing was this. Repertoire TCRs were matched against a reference library of SARS-CoV-2-specific TCRs generated with the MIRA antigen-specificity platform. Breadth was defined as the fraction of unique TCRs that were SARS-CoV-2-associated, and depth was defined as the fraction of total T cells that were SARS-CoV-2-associated. Using the MIRA data, every spike-specific TCR was mapped to the spike region that the TCR reacted to and assigned to either a CD4 or a CD8 class. Log10-transformed breadth and depth values were compared by one-way ANOVA with Sidak's multiple comparisons tests. This is the immuneACCESS table as TCRdb keeps it, with only in-frame sequences that have V and J called. A part of the clones is gone; compared with another copy, unresolved V genes explain less than half, and the rest is unexplained. The V and J calls and clone size come from that table; D and trimming were worked out from the DNA. The sample includes 150,000 or so clones, with 88% observed a single time. The ten most abundant clones make up roughly 2.9% of the sample.

The time point label, read with the paper, signifies: baseline before first vaccination. The vaccinee samples were drawn from two UK trials, COV001 and COV002, one of which was a single-blind randomized controlled phase 2/3 trial testing AZD1222 (ChAdOx1 nCoV-19) in healthy adults. For TCRbeta chain sequencing, PBMC samples from trial participants were taken at day 0 and at day 28 after the second dose. This clonotype originated in an adult in good health. Here the sequenced sample was peripheral blood, taken on day 0 of AZD1222 vaccination. The rearranged chain carries TRBV27 and TRBJ1-5; the D gene is perhaps TRBD1, from 5 matching bases. CDR3 protein: CASSLYSGGNQPQHF. The nucleotide sequence reads TGTGCCAGCAGTTTATATTCGGGGGGCAATCAGCCCCAGCATTTT.